Following are 25 T cell receptor beta chains from one sample sequenced in a study of shared T cell receptors in the human thymus. Measured with immunoSEQ multiplex PCR; TCRdb has only the in-frame clones, and not every one. The table has some 720,000 clones, around 89% seen once; the top ten hold 0.0095% to 0.011%. The same data also went into a second study, on human thymus T cells.

Sequenced material: thymocytes. These receptors were collected from a boy younger than two with a congenital heart defect.

The rearrangement uses TRBV5-6 and TRBJ1-2, with D maybe TRBD1 (5 bases). CDR1 SGHDT and CDR2 YYEEEE come from the germline V gene. Trimming cost V 0 bases and J 2 bases, with 5 bases left between them. This CDR3 region has 13 residues. CDR3 bases: TGTGCCAGCAGCTTGGAGGGGAACTATGGCTACACCTTC. Translated, it gives CASSLEGNYGYTF. Using reference TRBV5-6 and TRBJ1-2 for the parts outside the CDR3, the full variable domain is DAGVTQSPTHLIKTRGQQVTLRCSPKSGHDTVSWYQQALGQGPQFIFQYYEEEERQRGNFPDRFSGHQFPNYSSELNVNALLLGDSALYLCASSLEGNYGYTFGSGTRLTVV.

The chain has TRBV4-2 and TRBJ2-3, with TRBD2 matching over 12 bases. Germline CDR1 reads LGHNA; CDR2 reads YNFKEQ. V gave up 1 base and J gave up 2 bases; unmatched junction bases: 13. The CDR3 is 20 residues long. The chain's CDR3 is CASSQVPGLAGLRSTDTQYF. In DNA form, the CDR3 reads TGTGCCAGCAGCCAAGTACCGGGACTAGCGGGCCTCCGCTCCACAGATACGCAGTATTTT.

The genes are TRBV11-3 and TRBJ1-2; 8 bases agree with TRBD1. Germline loops: CDR1 SGHNT, CDR2 YENEEA. V was pared by 3 bases and J by 3 bases, with 6 bases of the junction left unmatched. This CDR3 is 15 amino acids long. The CDR3 protein is CASSFKGQAHYGYTF. DNA for the CDR3: TGTGCCAGCAGCTTCAAGGGACAGGCGCACTATGGCTACACCTTC.

This sequence joins TRBV7-8 and TRBJ2-2; TRBD2 aligns across 7 bases. The CDR3 consists of 15 residues. Germline-derived CDR1 and CDR2 are SGHVS and FQNEAQ. J lost 6 bases, V lost 3 bases, and 7 bases had no gene match. The CDR3 reads CASSLGGPWAGELFF. As DNA, the CDR3 is TGTGCCAGCAGCTTGGGAGGGCCTTGGGCCGGGGAGCTGTTTTTT.

This clone was detected a few times. The rearrangement joins TRBV29-1 to TRBJ1-3; D is undetermined. Germline-derived CDR1 and CDR2 are SQVTM and ANQGSEA. V was clipped by 6 bases and J by 2 bases, with 14 bases between them. CDR3 size: 14 residues. The CDR3 loop is CSVTSPGTGNTIYF. The CDR3 DNA is TGCAGCGTGACATCTCCCGGAACTGGAAACACCATATATTTT. Combining the CDR3 with reference TRBV29-1 and TRBJ1-3 gives the whole variable domain SAVISQKPSRDICQRGTSLTIQCQVDSQVTMMFWYRQQPGQSLTLIATANQGSEATYESGFVIDKFPISRPNLTFSTLTVSNMSPEDSSIYLCSVTSPGTGNTIYFGEGSWLTVV.

This chain connects TRBV5-5 to TRBJ2-7; 9 bases are shared with TRBD2. The CDR3 is 14 residues long. V was pared by 4 bases and J by 4 bases, with 6 bases of the junction left unmatched. Per germline, CDR1 SGHKS and CDR2 YYEKEE (reference sequence). The CDR3 protein is CASSVAGDKYEQYF. The DNA for the CDR3 is TGTGCCAGCAGCGTAGCGGGAGACAAATACGAGCAGTACTTC.

The V and J genes are TRBV5-6 and TRBJ2-7; TRBD2 agrees at 7 bases. This CDR3 region has 15 residues. With V trimmed by 5 bases and J by 2 bases, 10 bases remained unmatched. CDR1 SGHDT and CDR2 YYEEEE come from the germline V gene. The CDR3 nucleotides read TGTGCCAGCAGGACAAGCCAGCGGGACGCCTACGAGCAGTACTTC. Translated: CASRTSQRDAYEQYF.

This clone has more than one count but fewer than ten. Lacking the conserved final phenylalanine or tryptophan, this CDR3 likely reflects a read error. The limits of the CDR3 on the DNA are not certain, so only TCRdb's listed CDR3 is given. The chain has TRBV18 and TRBJ1-1; the table's D gene call, TRBD1, was not cross checked with the DNA. From its first to its last residue, the CDR3 has 10 amino acids. Germline CDR1 KGHSH, CDR2 LQKENI. This chain's CDR3 is CASSPSPGVP.

The chain combines TRBV30 with TRBJ2-5; perhaps TRBD1 as D (5 bases). There are 16 residues in the CDR3. The germline gives CDR1 GTSNPN, CDR2 SVGIG (reference sequence). Trimming shortened V by 0 bases and J by 2 bases, and 16 bases separated the two germline ends. CDR3 amino acids: CAWSVQVPRQQETQYF. The DNA of the CDR3 is TGTGCCTGGAGTGTACAGGTCCCCCGGCAACAAGAGACCCAGTACTTC.

This chain joins TRBV11-2 and TRBJ1-2; D gene uncertain. Germline V CDR1 and CDR2: SGHAT, FQNNGV. This CDR3 region has 14 residues. The ends were cut back, 0 bases at V and 0 bases at J, with 5 bases in the middle. The CDR3 region has the DNA TGTGCCAGCAGCTTAGACCCAGCTAACTATGGCTACACCTTC. Translated: CASSLDPANYGYTF.

The gene calls are TRBV7-6 and TRBJ1-5; D perhaps matches TRBD1 (5 bases). The CDR3 consists of 16 residues. Germline CDR1 and CDR2: SGHVS and FNYEAQ. The ends were cut back, 5 bases at V and 7 bases at J, with 21 bases in the middle. The CDR3 sequence: CASSPLAGRDPQPQHF. The CDR3 DNA reads as TGTGCCAGCAGCCCCCTCGCGGGGAGGGACCCCCAGCCCCAGCATTTT.

This rearrangement joins TRBV11-1 to TRBJ2-7, with 8 bases matching TRBD2. Germline CDR1 is SGHAT and CDR2 is FQDESV (reference sequence). With V trimmed by 1 base and J by 4 bases, 12 bases remained unmatched. The CDR3 has 17 amino acids. The CDR3 DNA reads TGTGCCAGCAGCTTAGTCGCGGGCGAGCGGGAGTCGTACGAGCAGTACTTC. Protein product: CASSLVAGERESYEQYF.

The chain uses TRBV7-8 and TRBJ2-2; 9 bases map to TRBD1. The germline CDR1 and CDR2 sequences are SGHVS and FQNEAQ. The junction had 6 bases not matched to a gene; V was cut back by 4 bases and J by 3 bases. The CDR3 covers 16 residues. The CDR3 nucleotides read TGTGCCAGCAGCTCCCGAAGGGACAGGGACACCGGGGAGCTGTTTTTT. This codes for CASSSRRDRDTGELFF. The full variable domain, its missing parts supplied by reference TRBV7-8 and TRBJ2-2, is GAGVSQSPRYKVAKRGQDVALRCDPISGHVSLFWYQQALGQGPEFLTYFQNEAQLDKSGLPSDRFFAERPEGSVSTLKIQRTQQEDSAVYLCASSSRRDRDTGELFFGEGSRLTVL.

This chain uses TRBV11-2 with TRBJ2-7; TRBD2 matches at 7 bases. The CDR3 has 15 amino acids. V lost 3 bases, J lost 3 bases, and 8 bases stayed unmatched. The germline V gene encodes CDR1 SGHAT and CDR2 FQNNGV. In DNA, the CDR3 is TGTGCCAGCAGCTTGCATCTAGCGGAACACTACGAGCAGTACTTC. It codes for CASSLHLAEHYEQYF.

The chain is built from TRBV27 and TRBJ1-2; 8 bases line up with TRBD1. V was pared by 7 bases and J by 5 bases, with 6 bases of the junction left unmatched. This CDR3 comprises 13 residues. Germline-derived CDR1 and CDR2 are MNHEY and SMNVEV (reference sequence). CDR3 sequence reads: CASKRQGPYGYTF. The CDR3 DNA is TGTGCCAGCAAAAGACAGGGGCCTTATGGCTACACCTTC.

The chain is built from TRBV11-2 and TRBJ2-5, with D possibly matching TRBD1 (6 bases). V was shortened by 5 bases and J by 1 base, with 11 bases between the two germline ends. The CDR3 has 14 amino acids. Germline V gene lookup returns CDR1 SGHAT and CDR2 FQNNGV. The CDR3 nucleotides are TGTGCCAGCAGCGCCTCAGGGGCCCAAGAGACCCAGTACTTC. Translation: CASSASGAQETQYF.

The rearrangement links TRBV5-4 to TRBJ2-5; no clear D. CDR1 is SGHNT, CDR2 YYREEE, per germline (reference sequence). Between the trimmed V and J ends, which lost 1 base and 1 base, there was a span of 14 bases. This CDR3 is built from 16 residues. The CDR3, as DNA: TGTGCCAGCAGCTTGATCCGACCTCGGAGCCAAGAGACCCAGTACTTC. This translates into CASSLIRPRSQETQYF.

The chain links TRBV27 to TRBJ2-1, with a possible D match to TRBD2 (6 bases). The CDR3 contains 14 residues. Per the germline V gene, CDR1 is MNHEY and CDR2 is SMNVEV (reference sequence). V was clipped by 6 bases and J by 10 bases, with 19 bases between them. As DNA, the CDR3 is TGTGCCAGCAGCGCTCGGGGGACCTGGAGCGAGCAGTTCTTC. This encodes CASSARGTWSEQFF.

The chain has TRBV2 and TRBJ2-3, with a weak D call TRBD2 (6 bases). Deletions cut 6 bases from V and 1 base from J, with 17 bases between. The CDR3 has 16 residues. Germline CDR1 and CDR2: SNHLY and FYNNEI. As DNA, the CDR3 is TGTGCCAGCAGAAAAACCGGGACTTGGGGCACAGATACGCAGTATTTT. Protein: CASRKTGTWGTDTQYF.

J is TRBJ2-1 and V is TRBV11-3; D remains ambiguous. Trimming removed 5 bases at V and 7 bases at J, with 18 bases between. Germline V gene data show CDR1 as SGHNT and CDR2 as YENEEA. The CDR3 length is 15 residues. This CDR3 reads CASSPLGPFRNEQFF. CDR3 DNA sequence: TGTGCCAGCAGCCCATTGGGCCCTTTTAGGAATGAGCAGTTCTTC.

This chain's CDR3 is CASSPDGRTGYSWEQYF. The CDR3 nucleotides are TGTGCCAGCAGCCCAGACGGGCGGACAGGGTACTCTTGGGAGCAGTACTTC. This chain joins TRBV7-9 and TRBJ2-7, with 8 nucleotides matching TRBD1. The V and J ends lost 5 bases and 7 bases, in that order; junction bases with no gene match: 19. The V gene's germline CDR1 is SEHNR and CDR2 FQNEAQ (reference sequence). This CDR3 has 17 residues.

The chain's CDR3 is CASSSTGGRNTIYF. The DNA for the CDR3 is TGTGCCAGCAGCTCTACAGGGGGTCGAAACACCATATATTTT. The chain combines TRBV11-1 with TRBJ1-3; 8 bases fit TRBD1. The CDR3 is 14 amino acids. With V trimmed by 4 bases and J by 5 bases, 4 bases remained unmatched. CDR1 is SGHAT and CDR2 is FQDESV in the germline V gene (reference sequence).

As for this clone: The same CDR3 can be traced to other DNA sequences in this sample. The V call is TRBV6-5, the J call TRBJ1-2; D unclear. V dropped 2 bases and J dropped 1 base, with 8 bases sitting between them. Germline V gene lookup returns CDR1 MNHEY and CDR2 SVGAGI. This CDR3 contains 14 residues. CDR3: CASSYAASNYGYTF. CDR3 sequence (DNA): TGTGCCAGCAGTTACGCGGCCAGTAACTATGGCTACACCTTC.

This rearrangement joins TRBV18 to TRBJ2-1; tentative D call: TRBD2 (6 bases). This CDR3 is built from 17 residues. V was pared by 1 base and J by 3 bases, with 16 bases between. The V gene's germline CDR1 is KGHSH and CDR2 LQKENI. The CDR3 coding sequence is TGTGCCAGCTCACCACTTTGGGTAGCGGAAATCTACAATGAGCAGTTCTTC. It specifies CASSPLWVAEIYNEQFF.

The chain employs TRBV29-1 and TRBJ2-7; unclear D gene. Germline CDR1 SQVTM, CDR2 ANQGSEA. V shed 7 bases and J shed 3 bases, with 16 bases lying between them. The CDR3 loop spans 13 amino acids. The CDR3 is CSAAQMGSYEQYF. The CDR3 DNA is TGCAGCGCCGCCCAGATGGGCAGCTACGAGCAGTACTTC.